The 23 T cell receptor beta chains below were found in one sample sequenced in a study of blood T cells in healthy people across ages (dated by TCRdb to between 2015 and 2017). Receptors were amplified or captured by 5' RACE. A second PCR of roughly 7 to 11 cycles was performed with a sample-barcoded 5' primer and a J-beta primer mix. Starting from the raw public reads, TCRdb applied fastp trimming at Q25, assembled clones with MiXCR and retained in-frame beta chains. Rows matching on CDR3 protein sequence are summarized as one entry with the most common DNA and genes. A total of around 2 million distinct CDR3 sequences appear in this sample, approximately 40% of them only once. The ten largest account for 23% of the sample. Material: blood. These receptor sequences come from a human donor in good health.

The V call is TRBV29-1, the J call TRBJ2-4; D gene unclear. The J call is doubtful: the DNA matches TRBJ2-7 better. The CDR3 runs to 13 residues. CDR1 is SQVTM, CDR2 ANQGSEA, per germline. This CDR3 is CSVEGDVDYEQYF. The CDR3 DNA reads TGCAGCGTTGAAGGAGACGTTGACTACGAGCAGTACTTC.

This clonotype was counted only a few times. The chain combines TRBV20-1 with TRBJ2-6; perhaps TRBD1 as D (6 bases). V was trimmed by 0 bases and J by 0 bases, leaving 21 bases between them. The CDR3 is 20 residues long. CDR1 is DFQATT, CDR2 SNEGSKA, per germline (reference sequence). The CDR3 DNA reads TGCAGTGCTAGAGATCTTTTGGAGCAGGGGCTGCTCTCTGGGGCCAACGTCCTGACTTTC. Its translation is CSARDLLEQGLLSGANVLTF.

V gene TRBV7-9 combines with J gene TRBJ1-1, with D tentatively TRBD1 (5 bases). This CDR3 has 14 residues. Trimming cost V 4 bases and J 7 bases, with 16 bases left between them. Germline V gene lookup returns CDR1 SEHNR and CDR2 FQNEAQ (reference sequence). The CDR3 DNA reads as TGTGCCAGCAGCTCCGAATACACAGGACGTGAAGCTTTCTTT. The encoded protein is CASSSEYTGREAFF. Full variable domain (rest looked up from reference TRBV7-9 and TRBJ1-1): DTGVSQNPRHKITKRGQNVTFRCDPISEHNRLYWYRQTLGQGPEFLTYFQNEAQLEKSRLLSDRFSAERPKGSFSTLEIQRTEQGDSAMYLCASSSEYTGREAFFGQGTRLTVV.

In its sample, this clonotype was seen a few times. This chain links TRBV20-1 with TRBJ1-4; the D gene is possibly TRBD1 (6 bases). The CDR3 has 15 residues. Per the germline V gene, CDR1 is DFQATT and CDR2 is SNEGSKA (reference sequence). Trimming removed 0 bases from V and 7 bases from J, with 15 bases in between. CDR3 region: CSARDTKGGGEKLFF. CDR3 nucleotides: TGCAGTGCTAGAGATACGAAGGGAGGGGGTGAAAAACTGTTTTTT.

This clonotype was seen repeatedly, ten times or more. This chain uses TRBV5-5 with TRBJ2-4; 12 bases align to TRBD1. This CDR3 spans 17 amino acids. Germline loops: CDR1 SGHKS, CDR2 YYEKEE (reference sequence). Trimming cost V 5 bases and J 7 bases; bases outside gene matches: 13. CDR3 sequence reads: CASRPGTGGRVGNIQYF. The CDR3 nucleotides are TGTGCCAGCAGGCCGGGGACAGGGGGCAGGGTTGGTAACATTCAGTACTTC.

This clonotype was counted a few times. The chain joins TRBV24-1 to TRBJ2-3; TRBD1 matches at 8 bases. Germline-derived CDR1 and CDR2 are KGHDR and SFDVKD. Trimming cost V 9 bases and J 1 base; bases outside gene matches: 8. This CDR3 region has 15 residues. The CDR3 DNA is TGTGCCACCTCTCCAGGGGGCGCCGGCACAGATACGCAGTATTTT. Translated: CATSPGGAGTDTQYF.

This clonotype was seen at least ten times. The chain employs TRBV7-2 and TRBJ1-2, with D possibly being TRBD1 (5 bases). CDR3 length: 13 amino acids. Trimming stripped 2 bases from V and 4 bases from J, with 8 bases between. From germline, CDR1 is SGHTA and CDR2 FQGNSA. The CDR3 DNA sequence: TGTGCCAGCAGCTTACCGGGGACCTATGGCTACACCTTC. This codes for CASSLPGTYGYTF.

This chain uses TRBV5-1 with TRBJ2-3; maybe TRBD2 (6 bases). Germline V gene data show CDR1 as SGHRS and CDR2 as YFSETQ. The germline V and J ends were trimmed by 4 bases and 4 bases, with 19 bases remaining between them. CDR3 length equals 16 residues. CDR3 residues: CASSTWPDGGSDTQYF. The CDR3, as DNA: TGCGCCAGCAGCACCTGGCCCGACGGAGGGTCAGATACGCAGTATTTT.

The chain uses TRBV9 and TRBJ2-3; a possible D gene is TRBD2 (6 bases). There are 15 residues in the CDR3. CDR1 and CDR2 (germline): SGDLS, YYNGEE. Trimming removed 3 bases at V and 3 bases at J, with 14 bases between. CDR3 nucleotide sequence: TGTGCCAGCAGCGCCCGACTGGGGAGGACAGATACGCAGTATTTT. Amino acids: CASSARLGRTDTQYF.

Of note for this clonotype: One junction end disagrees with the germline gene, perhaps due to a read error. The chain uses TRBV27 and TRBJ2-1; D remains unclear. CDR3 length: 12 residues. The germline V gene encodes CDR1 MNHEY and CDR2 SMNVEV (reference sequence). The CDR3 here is CATSFGYNEQFF. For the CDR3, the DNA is TGTGCCACCAGTTTCGGATACAATGAGCAGTTCTTC.

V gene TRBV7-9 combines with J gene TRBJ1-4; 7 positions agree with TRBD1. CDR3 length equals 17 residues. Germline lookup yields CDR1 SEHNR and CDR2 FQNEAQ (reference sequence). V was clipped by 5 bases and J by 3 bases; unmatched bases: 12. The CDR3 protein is CASSPQLGGQPNEKLFF. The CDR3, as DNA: TGTGCCAGCAGCCCACAACTAGGGGGACAGCCTAATGAAAAACTGTTTTTT.

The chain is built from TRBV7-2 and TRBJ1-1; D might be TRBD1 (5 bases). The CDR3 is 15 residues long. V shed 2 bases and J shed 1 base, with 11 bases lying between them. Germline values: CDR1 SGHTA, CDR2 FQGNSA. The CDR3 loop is CASSLLQARNTEAFF. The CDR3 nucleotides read TGTGCCAGCAGCTTATTACAGGCGCGGAACACTGAAGCTTTCTTT.

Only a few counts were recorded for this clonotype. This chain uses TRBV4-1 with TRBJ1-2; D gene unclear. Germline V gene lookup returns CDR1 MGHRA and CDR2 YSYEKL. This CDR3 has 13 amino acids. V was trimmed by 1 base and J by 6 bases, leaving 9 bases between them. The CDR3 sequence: CASSQAPRDGYTF. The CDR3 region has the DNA TGCGCCAGCAGCCAAGCCCCTCGGGATGGCTACACCTTC.

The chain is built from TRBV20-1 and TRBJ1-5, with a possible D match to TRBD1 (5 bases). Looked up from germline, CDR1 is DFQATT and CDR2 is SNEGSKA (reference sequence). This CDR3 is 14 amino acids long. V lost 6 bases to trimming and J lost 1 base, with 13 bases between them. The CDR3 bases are TGCAGTGCGGGCCTGGGGGGGAGCAATCAGCCCCAGCATTTT. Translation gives CSAGLGGSNQPQHF.

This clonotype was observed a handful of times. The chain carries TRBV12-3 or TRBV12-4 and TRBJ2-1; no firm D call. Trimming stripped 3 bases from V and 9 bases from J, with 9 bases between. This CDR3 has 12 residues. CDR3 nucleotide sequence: TGTGCCAGCAGTTTTAGTGTAGCTGAGCAGTTCTTC. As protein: CASSFSVAEQFF.

This CDR3 reads CASSSPLWGAEYTQYF. In DNA form, the CDR3 reads TGTGCCAGCAGTTCCCCACTGTGGGGGGCCGAGTATACGCAGTATTTT. The V gene is TRBV28, the J gene TRBJ2-3, with D perhaps assigned TRBD1 or TRBD2 (6 bases each). CDR1 and CDR2 from the germline V gene are MDHEN and SYDVKM. CDR3 length: 16 amino acids. Trimming took off 4 bases at V and 7 bases at J, with 21 bases between the two ends.

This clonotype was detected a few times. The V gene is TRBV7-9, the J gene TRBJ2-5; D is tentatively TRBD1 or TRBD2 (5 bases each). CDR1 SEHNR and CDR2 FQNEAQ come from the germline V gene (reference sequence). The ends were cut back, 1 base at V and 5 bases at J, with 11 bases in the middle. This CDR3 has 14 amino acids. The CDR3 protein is CASSLGGTVETQYF. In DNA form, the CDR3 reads TGTGCCAGCAGCTTAGGTGGGACGGTCGAGACCCAGTACTTC.

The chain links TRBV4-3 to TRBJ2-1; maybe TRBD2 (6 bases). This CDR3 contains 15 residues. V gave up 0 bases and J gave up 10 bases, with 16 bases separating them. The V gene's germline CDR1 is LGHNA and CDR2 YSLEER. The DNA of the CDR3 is TGCGCCAGCAGCCAAGACAGGAGGGGTTTCTACGAGCAGTTCTTC. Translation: CASSQDRRGFYEQFF.

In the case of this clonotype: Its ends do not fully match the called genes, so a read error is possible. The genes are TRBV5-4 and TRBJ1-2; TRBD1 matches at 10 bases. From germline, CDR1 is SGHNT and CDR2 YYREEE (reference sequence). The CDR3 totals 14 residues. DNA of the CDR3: TGTGTCAGCAGCCCAGGGACAGGGGTACTTGGCTACACCTTC. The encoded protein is CVSSPGTGVLGYTF.

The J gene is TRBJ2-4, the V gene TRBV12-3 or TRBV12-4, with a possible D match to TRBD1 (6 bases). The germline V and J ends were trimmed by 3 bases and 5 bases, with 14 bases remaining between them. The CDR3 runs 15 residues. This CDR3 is CASSFSTGNQNIQYF. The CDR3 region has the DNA TGTGCCAGCAGTTTCTCTACAGGGAACCAAAACATTCAGTACTTC.

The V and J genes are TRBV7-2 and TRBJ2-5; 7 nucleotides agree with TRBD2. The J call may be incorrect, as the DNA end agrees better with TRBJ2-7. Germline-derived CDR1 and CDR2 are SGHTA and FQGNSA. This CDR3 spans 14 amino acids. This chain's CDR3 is CASSFGTTNYEQYF. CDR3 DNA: TGTGCCAGCAGCTTCGGGACTACTAACTACGAGCAGTACTTC.

In DNA, the CDR3 is TGTGCCAGCAGCTCCGTCTGGGACAGGGGGCGGACAGATACGCAGTATTTT. This encodes CASSSVWDRGRTDTQYF. The rearrangement uses TRBV5-5 and TRBJ2-3; 12 bases agree with TRBD1. Unmatched junction bases numbered 8, after V lost 3 bases and J lost 3 bases. The CDR3 has 17 residues. The germline gives CDR1 SGHKS, CDR2 YYEKEE (reference sequence).

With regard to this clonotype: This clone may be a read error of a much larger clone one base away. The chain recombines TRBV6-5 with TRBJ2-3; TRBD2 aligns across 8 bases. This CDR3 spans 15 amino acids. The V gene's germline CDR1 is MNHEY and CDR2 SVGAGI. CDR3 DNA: TGTGCCGGCAGACCCAGCGGGGGTAGCACAGATACGCAGTATTTT. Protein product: CAGRPSGGSTDTQYF.